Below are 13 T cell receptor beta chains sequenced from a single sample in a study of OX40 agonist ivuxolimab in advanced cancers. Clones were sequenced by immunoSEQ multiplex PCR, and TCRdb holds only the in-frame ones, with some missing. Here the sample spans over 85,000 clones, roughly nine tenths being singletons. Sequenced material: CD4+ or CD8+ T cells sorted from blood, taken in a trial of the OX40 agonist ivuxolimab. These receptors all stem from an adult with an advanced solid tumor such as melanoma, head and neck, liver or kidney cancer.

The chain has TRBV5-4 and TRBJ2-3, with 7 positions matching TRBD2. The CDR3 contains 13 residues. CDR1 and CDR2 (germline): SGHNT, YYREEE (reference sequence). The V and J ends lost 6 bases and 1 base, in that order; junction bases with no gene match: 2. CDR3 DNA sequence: TGTGCCAGCAACCTAGCGGGCACAGATACGCAGTATTTT. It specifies CASNLAGTDTQYF.

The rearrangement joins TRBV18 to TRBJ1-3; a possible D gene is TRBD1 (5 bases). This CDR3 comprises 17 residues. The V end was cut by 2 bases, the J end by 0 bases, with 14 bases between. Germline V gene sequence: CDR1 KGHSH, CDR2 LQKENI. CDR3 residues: CASSPYTRGNSGNTIYF. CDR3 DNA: TGTGCCAGCTCACCATACACTAGGGGAAACTCTGGAAACACCATATATTTT.

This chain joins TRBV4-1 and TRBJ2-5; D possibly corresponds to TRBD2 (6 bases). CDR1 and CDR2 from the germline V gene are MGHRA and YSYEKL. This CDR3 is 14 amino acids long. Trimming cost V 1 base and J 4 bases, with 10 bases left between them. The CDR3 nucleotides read TGCGCCAGCAGCCAAGTAACGGGAGCAGAGACCCAGTACTTC. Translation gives CASSQVTGAETQYF.

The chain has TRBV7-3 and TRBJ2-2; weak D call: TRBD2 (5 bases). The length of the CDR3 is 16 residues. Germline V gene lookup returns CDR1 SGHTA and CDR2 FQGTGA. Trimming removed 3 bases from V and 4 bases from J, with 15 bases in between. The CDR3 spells CASSLDGNRRTGELFF. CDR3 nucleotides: TGTGCCAGCAGCTTGGACGGGAATAGACGCACCGGGGAGCTGTTTTTT.

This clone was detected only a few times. CDR3 coding DNA: TGTGCCAGCAGCTTAGGGTCCTCAGGGGGCAATCAGCCCCAGCATTTT. This translates into CASSLGSSGGNQPQHF. The chain joins TRBV7-8 to TRBJ1-5; D possibly corresponds to TRBD1 (6 bases). This CDR3 is 16 amino acids long. Looked up from germline, CDR1 is SGHVS and CDR2 is FQNEAQ. Trimming took off 1 base at V and 2 bases at J, with 12 bases between the two ends.

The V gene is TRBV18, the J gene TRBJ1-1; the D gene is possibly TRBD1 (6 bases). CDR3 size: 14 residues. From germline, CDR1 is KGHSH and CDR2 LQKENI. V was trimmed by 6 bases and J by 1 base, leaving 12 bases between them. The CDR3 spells CASSQEGGNTEAFF. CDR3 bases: TGTGCCAGCTCTCAAGAAGGGGGGAACACTGAAGCTTTCTTT.

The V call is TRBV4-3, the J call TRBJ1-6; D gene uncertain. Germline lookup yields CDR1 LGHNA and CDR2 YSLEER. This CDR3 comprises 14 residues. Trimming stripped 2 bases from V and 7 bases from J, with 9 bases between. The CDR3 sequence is CASSQLTENSPLHF. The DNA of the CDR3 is TGCGCCAGCAGCCAATTAACCGAGAATTCACCCCTCCACTTT.

CDR3 sequence reads: CASSATGIGEKLFF. The CDR3 DNA is TGTGCCAGCAGCGCTACAGGGATAGGGGAAAAACTGTTTTTT. This chain links TRBV9 with TRBJ1-4; D perhaps matches TRBD1 (6 bases). This CDR3 region has 14 residues. V gave up 3 bases and J gave up 8 bases, with 14 bases separating them. Germline V CDR1 and CDR2: SGDLS, YYNGEE.

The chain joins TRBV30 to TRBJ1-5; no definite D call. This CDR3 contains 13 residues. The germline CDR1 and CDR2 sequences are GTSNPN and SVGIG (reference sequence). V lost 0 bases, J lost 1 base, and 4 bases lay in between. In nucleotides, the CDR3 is TGTGCCTGGAGTGTAAGAAGCAATCAGCCCCAGCATTTT. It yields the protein CAWSVRSNQPQHF.

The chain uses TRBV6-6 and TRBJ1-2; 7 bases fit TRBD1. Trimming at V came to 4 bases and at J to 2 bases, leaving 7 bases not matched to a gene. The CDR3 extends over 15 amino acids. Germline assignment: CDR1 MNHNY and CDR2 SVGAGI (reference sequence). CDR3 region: CASSFYPGQNYGYTF. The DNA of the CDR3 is TGTGCCAGCAGTTTTTATCCGGGACAGAACTATGGCTACACCTTC.

In nucleotides, the CDR3 is TGTGCCAGCAGCTTATTGGGACCCACCCAAAACATTCAGTACTTC. This encodes CASSLLGPTQNIQYF. This chain joins TRBV5-6 and TRBJ2-4, with D perhaps matching TRBD1 or TRBD2 (5 bases each). Looked up from germline, CDR1 is SGHDT and CDR2 is YYEEEE. This CDR3 is built from 15 residues. The V gene lost 2 bases and the J gene lost 5 bases, with 14 bases spanning the gap.

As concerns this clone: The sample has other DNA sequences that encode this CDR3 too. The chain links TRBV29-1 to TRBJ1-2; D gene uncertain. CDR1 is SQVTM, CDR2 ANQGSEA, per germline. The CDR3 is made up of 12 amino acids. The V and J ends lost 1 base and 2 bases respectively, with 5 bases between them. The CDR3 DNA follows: TGCAGCGTTGAAGCCGAGAACTATGGCTACACCTTC. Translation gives CSVEAENYGYTF.

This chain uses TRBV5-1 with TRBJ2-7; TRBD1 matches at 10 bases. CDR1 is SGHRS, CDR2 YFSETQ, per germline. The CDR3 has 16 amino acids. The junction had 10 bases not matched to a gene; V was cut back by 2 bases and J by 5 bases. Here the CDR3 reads CASSFPGGTGVDEQYF. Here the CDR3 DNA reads TGCGCCAGCAGCTTCCCTGGGGGGACAGGGGTGGACGAGCAGTACTTC.